This TCR beta chain was captured in a study of blood T cell repertoires in COVID-19 (dated by TCRdb to about 2020). With regard to the full study: Samples from collaborators originated in the United States, Italy and Spain and spanned both the acute and convalescent phases of COVID-19. Nearly every sample came with metadata listing a de-identified subject ID, COVID-19 status, age in years and sex. A freely available public database, intended as a resource for researchers studying the immune response to SARS-CoV-2, is where the repertoires were released. HLA class I and class II types, where available, came from metadata supplied by the sample provider rather than from assay-based typing. The prospective study material was composed of cDNA or gDNA derived from T cells, B-cell-depleted T cells, or PBMCs. The dataset comprised deeply sampled blood TCRbeta repertoires from subjects exposed to, actively infected with, or recovered from COVID-19. Samples came from the ongoing ImmuneRACE study (first 160 participants) plus 1,254 subjects from 6 global collaborators.

A remark on this clone: Its antigen is not yet known. No qualities accompany the bases; no much larger clone lies one base away.

Results the study describes overall, beyond this receptor: The amount of clinical and demographic metadata varied by source and participant and was provided uncurated.

In the prospective study, participants were roughly 18 to 100 years old, resided in about two dozen geographic areas of the United States, and were enrolled through a virtual design. To assign participants to cohorts, the prospective study relied on clinical history that participants themselves reported in a screening survey and a study questionnaire. Each participant in the prospective study had whole blood, serum and a nasopharyngeal or oropharyngeal swab collected by mobile phlebotomists. Over a roughly 2-month period, participants in the prospective study had the option of providing additional blood draws and questionnaires. Blood samples from the prospective study were shipped frozen or at room temperature prior to DNA extraction. For CDR1 and CDR2, the germline V gene lists MNHEY and SVGAGI. V is reduced by 8 bases and J by 6 bases, leaving a spacing of 14 bases between them. From the cysteine through the phenylalanine, the CDR3 covers 13 amino acids. The read is trimmed to its CDR3 DNA, 39 bases read in frame from base 1.

TCRbeta CDR3 regions were amplified from genomic DNA by means of the immunoSEQ Assay, a bias-controlled multiplex PCR. As for the original processing: Within the assay, amplification of reference gene primers was used to estimate how many nucleated cells each sample contained. To quantify the absolute abundance of each unique TCRbeta CDR3 rearrangement, sequence reads were collapsed and filtered. For each sample, productive Simpson clonality was calculated by taking the square root of Simpson's diversity index across productive rearrangements. TCRdb mirrors the immuneACCESS table, restricted to in-frame sequences. Some clones are absent from its copies; in checked studies, under half trace to an unresolved V gene, and the reason for the others is unknown. V and J calls plus clone size are reproduced from that table; the DNA served to infer D and trimming. The table for this sample lists roughly 170,000 clones; 81% of them were counted only once. About 5.3% of the sample lies in the top ten.

The source material was PBMCs or T cells enriched from blood (not recorded which). This TCR derives from a woman in her forties with acute COVID-19. The chain joins TRBV6-5 to TRBJ2-1, with the D gene uncertain. This receptor has the CDR3 CASSLKQFNEQFF. The bases are TGTGCCAGCTCCCTGAAGCAATTCAATGAGCAGTTCTTC.